What follows is one TCR beta chain and its context. Its target is unknown. These data come from a study of T cells in localized non-small cell lung cancer. General study findings and limits: Adjacent lung held a median around 60 of the top 100 tumor clones. Uninvolved adjacent lung had the highest recorded T cell clonality, with tumor below it. An association was observed between higher blood T cell density and longer overall survival.

Assay used: immunoSEQ multiplex PCR; TCRdb lists only in-frame clones, some missing. This sample carries some 25,000 clones, 80% to 90% of them seen once, and the ten largest clones take around 14%. The CDR3 contains 14 residues. Germline lookup yields CDR1 SGHNT and CDR2 YYREEE (reference sequence). V shed 2 bases and J 3 bases; nucleotides not matched to a gene: 5. The rearrangement links TRBV5-4 to TRBJ2-7; TRBD1 matches 7 bases. Here the sequenced sample was peripheral blood, taken before any cancer treatment. The receptor comes from a female donor older than 55 with stage I lung adenocarcinoma. The CDR3 region is CASSFGTDNYEQYF. CDR3 sequence (DNA): TGTGCCAGCAGCTTCGGGACAGATAACTACGAGCAGTACTTC.